The 20 T cell receptor beta chains below were found in one sample sequenced in a study of CD4 T cells in relation to SARS-CoV-2 and coronaviruses. Here immunoSEQ multiplex PCR was the method, and the copy in TCRdb shows in-frame clones only, minus some. The sample consists of tens of thousands of clones, 88% of them appearing once. Sequenced material: memory CD4+ T cells from PBMCs. These receptors were collected from an adult with COVID-19.

The J gene is TRBJ1-5, the V gene TRBV6-5; D remains unclear. CDR3 length: 13 residues. Trimming removed 8 bases from V and 3 bases from J, with 11 bases in between. Germline V gene data show CDR1 as MNHEY and CDR2 as SVGAGI. CDR3 in DNA: TGTGCCAGCTTGGGTTTTTCCAATCAGCCCCAGCATTTT. Translating gives CASLGFSNQPQHF.

This chain links TRBV7-2 with TRBJ1-5; perhaps TRBD1 as D (6 bases). Germline CDR1 is SGHTA and CDR2 is FQGNSA. V lost 6 bases to trimming and J lost 3 bases, with 15 bases between them. This CDR3 contains 15 residues. CDR3 sequence reads: CASRGGAGINQPQHF. The CDR3 DNA is TGTGCCAGCAGGGGGGGGGCAGGGATCAATCAGCCCCAGCATTTT.

V is TRBV18 and J is TRBJ2-2; the match to TRBD1 covers 9 bases. This CDR3 region has 17 residues. Germline CDR1 KGHSH, CDR2 LQKENI. J lost 5 bases, V lost 2 bases, and 9 bases had no gene match. CDR3 sequence: CASSPILRDRATGELFF. In nucleotides, the CDR3 is TGTGCCAGCTCACCAATACTCAGGGACAGGGCTACCGGGGAGCTGTTTTTT.

The gene calls are TRBV6-5 and TRBJ2-3; unclear D gene. With 8 bases removed from V and 1 base from J, the gap between germline ends came to 10 bases. Germline-derived CDR1 and CDR2 are MNHEY and SVGAGI. The length of the CDR3 is 13 residues. The CDR3 bases are TGTGCCAGCCAGCGACCGGGCACAGATACGCAGTATTTT. Residues: CASQRPGTDTQYF.

This rearrangement joins TRBV24-1 to TRBJ2-5; no clear D gene. Germline CDR1 KGHDR, CDR2 SFDVKD. This CDR3 contains 13 residues. Trimming took 4 bases from V and 1 from J, leaving 6 bases between them. The CDR3 DNA follows: TGTGCCACCAGTGAGGGCGCCCAAGAGACCCAGTACTTC. Amino acid sequence: CATSEGAQETQYF.

The CDR3 DNA reads as TGTGCCAGCGGCCGAGAGGGACGGGAAAAACTGTTTTTT. Residues: CASGREGREKLFF. This chain joins TRBV5-4 and TRBJ1-4; D might be TRBD1 (5 bases). Trimming took off 7 bases at V and 8 bases at J, with 15 bases between the two ends. Germline V gene data show CDR1 as SGHNT and CDR2 as YYREEE (reference sequence). CDR3 length: 13 residues.

The chain joins TRBV20-1 to TRBJ2-1; TRBD1 is a possible D gene (6 bases). V lost 3 bases and J lost 9, with 21 bases in between. This CDR3 has 15 amino acids. Germline CDR1 and CDR2: DFQATT and SNEGSKA (reference sequence). CDR3 sequence: CSASQGSLIGGEQFF. Here the CDR3 DNA reads TGCAGTGCTAGTCAAGGGAGTTTAATAGGGGGTGAGCAGTTCTTC.

For the CDR3, the DNA is TGTGCCAGCAGCTTAGCTTGGCGGGGGGCAGACAATGAGCAGTTCTTC. Protein product: CASSLAWRGADNEQFF. This chain uses TRBV11-2 with TRBJ2-1; 8 bases map to TRBD2. The CDR3 runs 16 residues. Germline values: CDR1 SGHAT, CDR2 FQNNGV. The V gene end was trimmed by 1 base and the J gene end by 5 bases; junction bases not matched to a gene: 7.

This rearrangement joins TRBV6-2 or TRBV6-3 to TRBJ1-6; 7 bases fit TRBD1. Trimming removed 5 bases from V and 4 bases from J; junction bases left unmatched: 8. The CDR3 runs to 16 residues. CDR1 MNHEY and CDR2 SVGEGT come from the germline V gene. The CDR3 here is CASSQEGQTYNSPLHF. In DNA form, the CDR3 reads TGTGCCAGCAGTCAAGAGGGACAGACATATAATTCACCCCTCCACTTT.

V usage is TRBV7-2 and J usage is TRBJ2-7, with a tentative D call TRBD2 (7 bases). Per the germline V gene, CDR1 is SGHTA and CDR2 is FQGNSA. Trimming shortened V by 5 bases and J by 1 base, and 12 bases separated the two germline ends. This CDR3 contains 14 residues. The CDR3 reads CASSGGAGSYEQYF. CDR3 bases: TGTGCCAGCAGCGGGGGGGCCGGGTCCTACGAGCAGTACTTC.

The chain recombines TRBV27 with TRBJ1-2, with 8 bases fitting TRBD1. This CDR3 is 13 amino acids long. Germline assignment: CDR1 MNHEY and CDR2 SMNVEV (reference sequence). V was pared by 6 bases and J by 5 bases, with 5 bases of the junction left unmatched. The CDR3 sequence: CASRGTGPYGYTF. The CDR3 nucleotides are TGTGCCAGCAGGGGGACAGGACCTTATGGCTACACCTTC.

V is TRBV27 and J is TRBJ2-7; TRBD1 matches at 9 bases. This CDR3 has 14 residues. Trimming at V came to 5 bases and at J to 1 base, leaving 3 bases not matched to a gene. CDR1 and CDR2 (germline): MNHEY, SMNVEV (reference sequence). CDR3 amino acids: CASSRGTGSYEQYF. Written as DNA, the CDR3 is TGTGCCAGCAGTCGAGGGACAGGGTCCTACGAGCAGTACTTC.

The chain couples TRBV28 to TRBJ2-7; perhaps TRBD1 as D (6 bases). There are 14 residues in the CDR3. The germline V gene encodes CDR1 MDHEN and CDR2 SYDVKM. V was cut by 4 bases and J by 3 bases, with 13 bases left in between. As DNA, the CDR3 is TGTGCCAGCAGTTCTGGGACACACGACTACGAGCAGTACTTC. This translates into CASSSGTHDYEQYF.

The chain employs TRBV3-1 (or the pseudogene TRBV3-2) and TRBJ1-2; no definite D call. Trimming cost V 4 bases and J 7 bases, with 16 bases left between them. The CDR3 consists of 14 residues. In germline, CDR1 is LGHDT, CDR2 YNNKEL (reference sequence). Here the CDR3 reads CASSPGKSLIGYTF. The CDR3 region has the DNA TGTGCCAGCAGCCCCGGGAAGTCCTTAATTGGCTACACCTTC.

The V and J genes are TRBV7-3 and TRBJ2-6; D is possibly TRBD2 (6 bases). Germline V gene lookup returns CDR1 SGHTA and CDR2 FQGTGA. This CDR3 has 17 amino acids. Trimming pared 4 bases from V and 0 bases from J, leaving 13 bases between. CDR3 protein: CASSSTAGGSGANVLTF. CDR3 DNA sequence: TGTGCCAGCAGCTCCACAGCCGGGGGCTCTGGGGCCAACGTCCTGACTTTC.

V and J are TRBV27 and TRBJ2-7; D ambiguous. V dropped 6 bases and J dropped 2 bases, with 14 bases sitting between them. The length of the CDR3 is 14 residues. Germline-derived CDR1 and CDR2 are MNHEY and SMNVEV (reference sequence). The chain's CDR3 is CASSLDRGAYEQYF. The CDR3 DNA reads TGTGCCAGCAGCCTGGACCGTGGGGCCTACGAGCAGTACTTC.

This sequence joins TRBV19 and TRBJ1-4; no definite D call. The CDR3 covers 12 residues. Per germline, CDR1 LNHDA and CDR2 SQIVND (reference sequence). The V gene lost 3 bases and the J gene lost 10 bases, with 9 bases spanning the gap. Written as DNA, the CDR3 is TGTGCCAGTAGTATGGCTCGGGGAAAACTGTTTTTT. Its protein product is CASSMARGKLFF.

The J gene is TRBJ2-5, the V gene TRBV4-1; no firm D call. V lost 1 base, J lost 2 bases, and 8 bases lay in between. There are 14 residues in the CDR3. Germline lookup yields CDR1 MGHRA and CDR2 YSYEKL. The CDR3 region has the DNA TGCGCCAGCAGCCAAGTTGGGGATCAAGAGACCCAGTACTTC. It is translated as CASSQVGDQETQYF.

This CDR3 is CASSPSSPGQGGEQYF. The CDR3 region has the DNA TGTGCCAGCAGCCCATCGAGCCCCGGACAGGGTGGCGAGCAGTACTTC. This chain uses TRBV7-2 with TRBJ2-7; the match to TRBD1 covers 8 bases. This CDR3 region has 16 residues. J gave up 6 bases and V 5 bases, and 15 bases lay outside the gene matches. The germline CDR1 and CDR2 sequences are SGHTA and FQGNSA.

This clone was seen a handful of times. The chain couples TRBV28 to TRBJ1-5, with a weak D call TRBD1 (5 bases). This CDR3 is 18 amino acids long. Trimming shortened V by 3 bases and J by 3 bases, and 21 bases separated the two germline ends. Looked up from germline, CDR1 is MDHEN and CDR2 is SYDVKM. In DNA form, the CDR3 reads TGTGCCAGCAGTTTCTTGTTACTTGAGACAGCGTACAATCAGCCCCAGCATTTT. Protein sequence: CASSFLLLETAYNQPQHF. The complete variable domain, with remaining parts taken from reference TRBV28 and TRBJ1-5, reads DVKVTQSSRYLVKRTGEKVFLECVQDMDHENMFWYRQDPGLGLRLIYFSYDVKMKEKGDIPEGYSVSREKKERFSLILESASTNQTSMYLCASSFLLLETAYNQPQHFGDGTRLSIL.